These T cell receptor beta chains were read from a single sample in a study of long-term antiretroviral therapy in people with HIV. The table came from immunoSEQ multiplex PCR; TCRdb's copy has only in-frame clones and leaves some out. This table holds approximately 32,000 clones, about four fifths found once. The sample consisted of unsorted PBMCs, taken 0.4 years before starting antiretroviral therapy. These receptor sequences come from a man aged 18-30 years with HIV. Both conserved end residues are part of each CDR3. The D gene is left open where the match is weak. The size field is filled for only some rows; it gives once, few, many or a size class.

size	V	J	D	DNA	CDR3
-	TRBV19	TRBJ2-1	TRBD2	TGTGCCAGTAGTATTAGCGGGGGGGCCCGCAATGAGCAGTTCTTC	CASSISGGARNEQFF
-	TRBV19	TRBJ2-7	-	TGTGCCAGTAGTATAGTTCCGGGACCCCGCTACGAGCAGTACTTC	CASSIVPGPRYEQYF
-	TRBV11-3	TRBJ1-2	TRBD1	TGTGCCAGCAGCCCCGGACAGGGGTTGGTTGGCTACACCTTC	CASSPGQGLVGYTF
-	TRBV20-1	TRBJ2-3	-	TGCAGTGCGGAATATACAGATACGCAGTATTTT	CSAEYTDTQYF
-	TRBV21-1	TRBJ2-7	-	TGTGCCAGCAGCAAAGCTAGACAGGGGGCCTACGAGCAGTACTTC	CASSKARQGAYEQYF
-	TRBV15	TRBJ2-5	-	TGTGCCACCAGCAGAGATGTGGGGCAGGGACGAGAGACCCAGTACTTC	CATSRDVGQGRETQYF
-	TRBV6-5	TRBJ1-1	-	TGTGCCAGCAGTTACACGTTCGGGGTTAACACTGAAGCTTTCTTT	CASSYTFGVNTEAFF
-	TRBV5-1	TRBJ2-7	TRBD2	TGCGCCAGCAGCTCCGGGACTAGCTCGGGCGAGCAGTACTTC	CASSSGTSSGEQYF
once	TRBV7-2	TRBJ2-7	-	TGTGCCAGCAGCCTCAGCGTGGGGCAGTTCTACGAGCAGTACTTC	CASSLSVGQFYEQYF
-	TRBV7-9	TRBJ1-1	-	TGTGCCAGCAGCTTCCCAGGGAGGTACACTGAAGCTTTCTTT	CASSFPGRYTEAFF
-	TRBV6-1	TRBJ1-2	-	TGTGCCAGCAGTGGAGCGTCGGGACACCCAAACTATGGCTACACCTTC	CASSGASGHPNYGYTF
-	TRBV23-1	TRBJ2-1	-	TGCGCCACCTTAACGGGTTGGCGGTGGGATGAGCAGTTCTTC	CATLTGWRWDEQFF
once	TRBV4-2	TRBJ2-3	-	TGTGCCAGCAGCTTTGGGTACATAACTGCAGATACGCAGTATTTT	CASSFGYITADTQYF
-	TRBV19	TRBJ2-7	TRBD2	TGTGCCAGTAGCCCCGGACTAGCGGCCGCCTACGAGCAGTACTTC	CASSPGLAAAYEQYF
-	TRBV7-2	TRBJ1-3	-	TGTGCCAGCAGCTTAGAGGTCGGACCTTCCTTATCTGGAAACACCATATATTTT	CASSLEVGPSLSGNTIYF
-	TRBV29-1	TRBJ1-4	TRBD1	TGCAGCGTTGGCCGACAGGGGGAAAAACTGTTTTTT	CSVGRQGEKLFF
-	TRBV4-1	TRBJ1-2	TRBD1	TGCGCCAGCAGCCAGCCCGGACAGGGGGCGAATGGCTACACCTTC	CASSQPGQGANGYTF
-	TRBV5-1	TRBJ2-2	TRBD1	TGCGCCAGCAGCTTGATGGGACAGGGAGGCGCCGGGGAGCTGTTTTTT	CASSLMGQGGAGELFF
-	TRBV9	TRBJ2-7	TRBD1	TGTGCCAGCAGCGTAGGTGACAGGGTACACGAGCAGTACTTC	CASSVGDRVHEQYF
-	TRBV27	TRBJ2-3	-	TGTGCCAGCAGTAGGGGATACGGTACAGATACGCAGTATTTT	CASSRGYGTDTQYF
few	TRBV6-6	TRBJ1-1	-	TGTGCCAGCAGTTACTCGAGCAGGGGAGGGACTGAAGCTTTCTTT	CASSYSSRGGTEAFF
-	TRBV30	TRBJ1-2	-	TGTGCCTGGAGTGTACAGAGTGGCTATGGCTACACCTTC	CAWSVQSGYGYTF
-	TRBV7-3	TRBJ2-2	-	TGTGCCAGCAGCTCCCCGGGCGCAGGGGCCACCGGGGAGCTGTTTTTT	CASSSPGAGATGELFF
-	TRBV30	TRBJ2-1	TRBD2	TGTGCCTGGAGTGTACTGACTAGCGGGGGGGCTTTTCGTAGTGCTGAGCAGTTCTTC	CAWSVLTSGGAFRSAEQFF
-	TRBV6-4	TRBJ2-1	-	TGTGCCAGCTGGCCTCTCTCCTACAATGAGCAGTTCTTC	CASWPLSYNEQFF
-	TRBV19	TRBJ2-5	TRBD1	TGTGCCAGTAGTTCACTTCAATGGGACAGGGAACAAGAGACCCAGTACTTC	CASSSLQWDREQETQYF
-	TRBV7-8	TRBJ2-2	-	TGTGCCAGCAGCCCCACGGGGACCCGGGGCACCGGGGAGCTGTTTTTT	CASSPTGTRGTGELFF
-	TRBV5-4	TRBJ2-7	-	TGTGCCAGCAGCTTGGGGACCCCAAGGCACGAGCAGTACTTC	CASSLGTPRHEQYF
-	TRBV10-3	TRBJ2-5	-	TGTGCCATCAGTGAATTTAGCGACCTCCAAGAGACCCAGTACTTC	CAISEFSDLQETQYF
-	TRBV7-8	TRBJ1-3	-	TGTGCCAGCAGCCCAGGGGCGACGCTCTTTCGCTCTGGAAACACCATATATTTT	CASSPGATLFRSGNTIYF
-	TRBV29-1	TRBJ2-2	-	TGCAGCGTTGGAAGCCTGTCGGGAGGGGAGCTGTTTTTT	CSVGSLSGGELFF
-	TRBV7-8	TRBJ1-5	TRBD1	TGTGCCAGCAGCTTAGAGATCAGGGGGTATAGCAATCAGCCCCAGCATTTT	CASSLEIRGYSNQPQHF
-	TRBV9	TRBJ2-5	TRBD2	TGTGCCAGCAGCGTAGGGACTAGCGGGGGGCACGAGACCCAGTACTTC	CASSVGTSGGHETQYF
-	TRBV19	TRBJ2-1	TRBD2	TGTGCCAGTAGACCCGGGGGGTACTCCTACAATGAGCAGTTCTTC	CASRPGGYSYNEQFF
-	TRBV7-2	TRBJ2-5	TRBD2	TGTGCCAGCAGCTGGACTAGCGAGACCCAGTACTTC	CASSWTSETQYF
-	TRBV7-8	TRBJ1-5	-	TGTGCCAGCAGCCCTCGACAGGGCAATCAGCCCCAGCATTTT	CASSPRQGNQPQHF
-	TRBV5-1	TRBJ2-1	TRBD2	TGCGCCAGCAGCGGGACTAGCGGGAGCTCCTACAATGAGCAGTTCTTC	CASSGTSGSSYNEQFF
-	TRBV5-1	TRBJ1-5	-	TGCGCCAGCAGCGGAACAGGTAGAAATCAGCCCCAGCATTTT	CASSGTGRNQPQHF
-	TRBV2	TRBJ1-2	TRBD1	TGTGCCAGCAGTGGGGACAGGGGTGGCTACACCTTC	CASSGDRGGYTF
once	TRBV7-6	TRBJ2-2	TRBD1	TGTGCCAGCAGCTTAGTTACGGGACAGGGTCTTGCCGGGGAGCTGTTTTTT	CASSLVTGQGLAGELFF
once	TRBV6-1	TRBJ1-1	-	TGTGCCAGCGGCTCCAGGGTGAACACTGAAGCTTTCTTT	CASGSRVNTEAFF
-	TRBV5-1	TRBJ1-3	-	TGCGCCAGCAGCTTGGACAGCCACCCTGGAAACACCATATATTTT	CASSLDSHPGNTIYF